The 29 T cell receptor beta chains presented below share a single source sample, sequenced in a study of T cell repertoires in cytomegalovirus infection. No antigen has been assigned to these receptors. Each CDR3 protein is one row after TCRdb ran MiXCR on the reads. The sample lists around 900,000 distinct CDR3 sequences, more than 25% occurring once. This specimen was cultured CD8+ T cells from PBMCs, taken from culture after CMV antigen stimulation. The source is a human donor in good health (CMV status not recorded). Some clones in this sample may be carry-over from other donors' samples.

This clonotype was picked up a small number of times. The CDR3 is CASSLALAGAISYNEQFF. DNA for the CDR3: TGTGCCAGCAGCTTAGCACTAGCGGGGGCCATCTCCTACAATGAGCAGTTCTTC. V usage is TRBV11-1 and J usage is TRBJ2-1; 11 bases are shared with TRBD2. This CDR3 comprises 18 residues. The germline gives CDR1 SGHAT, CDR2 FQDESV (reference sequence). V dropped 0 bases and J dropped 0; count of bases not matched to a gene: 4.

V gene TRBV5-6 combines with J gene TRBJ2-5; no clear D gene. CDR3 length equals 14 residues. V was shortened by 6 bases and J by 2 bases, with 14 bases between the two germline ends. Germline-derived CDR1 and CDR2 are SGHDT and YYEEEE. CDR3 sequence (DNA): TGTGCCAGCACCCTTGACATAACGCAAGAGACCCAGTACTTC. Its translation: CASTLDITQETQYF.

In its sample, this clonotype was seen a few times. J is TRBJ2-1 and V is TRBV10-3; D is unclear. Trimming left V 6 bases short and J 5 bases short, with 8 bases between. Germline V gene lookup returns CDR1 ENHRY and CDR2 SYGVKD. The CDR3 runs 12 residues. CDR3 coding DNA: TGTGCCATCAGGTGGGAAAACAATGAGCAGTTCTTC. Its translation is CAIRWENNEQFF.

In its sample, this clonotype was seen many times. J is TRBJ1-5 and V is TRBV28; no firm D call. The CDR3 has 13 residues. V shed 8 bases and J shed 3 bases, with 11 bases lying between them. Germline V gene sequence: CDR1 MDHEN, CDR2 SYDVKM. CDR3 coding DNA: TGTGCCAGCGGTCTACCGTTCAATCAGCCCCAGCATTTT. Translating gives CASGLPFNQPQHF.

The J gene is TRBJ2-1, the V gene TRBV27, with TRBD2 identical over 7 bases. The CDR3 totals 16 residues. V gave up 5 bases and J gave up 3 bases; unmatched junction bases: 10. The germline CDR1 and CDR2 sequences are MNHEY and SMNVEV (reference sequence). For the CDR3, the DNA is TGTGCCAGCAGTCCTTCTAGCGGAGATTACTACAATGAGCAGTTCTTC. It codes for CASSPSSGDYYNEQFF.

The CDR3 protein is CASSSQGFEASGGYTF. DNA of the CDR3: TGTGCCAGTAGTAGTCAGGGTTTTGAAGCTTCTGGCGGCTACACCTTC. This chain links TRBV19 with TRBJ1-2; TRBD1 is a possible D gene (5 bases). The V and J ends lost 4 bases and 8 bases respectively, with 23 bases between them. CDR1 is LNHDA and CDR2 is SQIVND in the germline V gene (reference sequence). The CDR3 is 16 amino acids.

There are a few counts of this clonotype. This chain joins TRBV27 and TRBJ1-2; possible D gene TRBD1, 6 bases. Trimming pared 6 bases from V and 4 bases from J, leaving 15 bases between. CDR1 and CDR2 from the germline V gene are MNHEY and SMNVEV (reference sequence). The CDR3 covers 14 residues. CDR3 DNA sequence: TGTGCCAGCAGCCTCAGGGGAAGTATCTATGGCTACACCTTC. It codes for CASSLRGSIYGYTF.

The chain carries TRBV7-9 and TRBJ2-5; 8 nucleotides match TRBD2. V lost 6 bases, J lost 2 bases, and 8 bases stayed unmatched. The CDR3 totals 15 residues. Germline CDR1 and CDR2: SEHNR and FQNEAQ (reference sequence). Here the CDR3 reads CASRRGGGPQETQYF. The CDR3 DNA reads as TGTGCCAGCAGGCGCGGCGGGGGGCCACAAGAGACCCAGTACTTC.

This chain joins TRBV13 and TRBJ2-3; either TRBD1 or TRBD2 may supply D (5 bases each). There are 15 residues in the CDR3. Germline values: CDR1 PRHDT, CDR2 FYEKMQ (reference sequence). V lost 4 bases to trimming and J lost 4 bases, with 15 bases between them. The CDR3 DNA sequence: TGTGCCAGCAGCTATAGGGAGCGAGGGGCAGATACGCAGTATTTT. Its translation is CASSYRERGADTQYF.

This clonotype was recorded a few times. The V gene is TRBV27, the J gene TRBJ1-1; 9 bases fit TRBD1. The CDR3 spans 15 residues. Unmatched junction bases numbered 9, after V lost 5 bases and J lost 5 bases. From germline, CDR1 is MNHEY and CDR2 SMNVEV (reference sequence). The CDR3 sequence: CASSPSQGAWTEAFF. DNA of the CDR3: TGTGCCAGCAGTCCCTCACAGGGGGCTTGGACTGAAGCTTTCTTT.

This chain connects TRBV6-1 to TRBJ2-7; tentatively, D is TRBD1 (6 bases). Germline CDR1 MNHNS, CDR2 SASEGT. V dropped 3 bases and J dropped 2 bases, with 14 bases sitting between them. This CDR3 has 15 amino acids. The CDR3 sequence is CASSEGAPSTYEQYF. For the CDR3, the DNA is TGTGCCAGCAGTGAGGGGGCTCCCTCAACCTACGAGCAGTACTTC.

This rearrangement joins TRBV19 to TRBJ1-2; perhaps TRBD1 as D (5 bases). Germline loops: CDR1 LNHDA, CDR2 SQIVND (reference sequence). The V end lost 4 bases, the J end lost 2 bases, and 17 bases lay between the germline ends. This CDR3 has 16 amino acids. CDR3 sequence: CASSNRPVQVNYGYTF. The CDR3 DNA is TGTGCCAGTAGTAATAGACCGGTACAGGTAAACTATGGCTACACCTTC.

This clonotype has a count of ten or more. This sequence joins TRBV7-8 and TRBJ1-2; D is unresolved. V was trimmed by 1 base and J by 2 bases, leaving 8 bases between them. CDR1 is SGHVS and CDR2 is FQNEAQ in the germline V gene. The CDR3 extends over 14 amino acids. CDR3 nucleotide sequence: TGTGCCAGCAGCTTAGAGGCCCCAAACTATGGCTACACCTTC. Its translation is CASSLEAPNYGYTF.

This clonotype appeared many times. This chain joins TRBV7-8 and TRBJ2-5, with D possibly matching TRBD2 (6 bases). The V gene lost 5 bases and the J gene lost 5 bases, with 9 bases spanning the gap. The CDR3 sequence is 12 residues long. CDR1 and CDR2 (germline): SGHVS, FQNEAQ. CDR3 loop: CASSNGGETQYF. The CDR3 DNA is TGTGCCAGCAGCAATGGGGGGGAGACCCAGTACTTC.

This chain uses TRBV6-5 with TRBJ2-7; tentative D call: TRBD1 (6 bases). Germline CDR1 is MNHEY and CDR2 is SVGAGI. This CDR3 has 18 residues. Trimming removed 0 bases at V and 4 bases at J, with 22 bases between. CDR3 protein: CASSYSTRGLPKSYEQYF. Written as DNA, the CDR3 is TGTGCCAGCAGTTACTCGACCAGGGGTCTCCCCAAATCTTACGAGCAGTACTTC.

DNA of the CDR3: TGTGCCAGACAGGAGGGAGGACAAAGGGATGAGCAGTTCTTC. Residues: CARQEGGQRDEQFF. The chain carries TRBV6-1 and TRBJ2-1; D perhaps matches TRBD2 (6 bases). The CDR3 extends over 14 amino acids. V lost 9 bases, J lost 8 bases, and 20 bases lay in between. Germline assignment: CDR1 MNHNS and CDR2 SASEGT.

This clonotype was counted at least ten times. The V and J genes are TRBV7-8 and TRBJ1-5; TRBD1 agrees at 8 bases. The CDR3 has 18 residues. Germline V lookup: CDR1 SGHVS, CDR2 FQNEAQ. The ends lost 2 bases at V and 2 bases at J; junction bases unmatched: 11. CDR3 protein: CASSLWEETGEGNQPQHF. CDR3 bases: TGTGCCAGCAGCTTATGGGAAGAGACAGGGGAAGGCAATCAGCCCCAGCATTTT.

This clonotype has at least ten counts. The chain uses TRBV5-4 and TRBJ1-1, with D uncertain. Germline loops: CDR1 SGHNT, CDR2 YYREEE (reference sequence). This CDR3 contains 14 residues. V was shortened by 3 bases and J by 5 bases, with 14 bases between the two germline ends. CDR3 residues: CASSSPPRDTEAFF. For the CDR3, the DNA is TGTGCCAGCAGCTCCCCCCCACGGGATACTGAAGCTTTCTTT.

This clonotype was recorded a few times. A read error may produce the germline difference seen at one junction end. In nucleotides, the CDR3 is TGTGCCAACAGCTCTTCGCTAGACAGGGGCGCGGGTCAGCCCCAGCATTTT. Translation: CANSSSLDRGAGQPQHF. This rearrangement joins TRBV7-9 to TRBJ1-5; 8 bases are a match to TRBD1. Per the germline V gene, CDR1 is SEHNR and CDR2 is FQNEAQ (reference sequence). The CDR3 runs to 17 residues.

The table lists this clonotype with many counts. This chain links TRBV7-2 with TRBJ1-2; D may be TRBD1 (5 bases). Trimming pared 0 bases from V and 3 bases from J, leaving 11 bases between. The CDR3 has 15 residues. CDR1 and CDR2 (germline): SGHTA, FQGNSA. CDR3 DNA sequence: TGTGCCAGCAGCTTAGCCGGCAGGGAGGACTATGGCTACACCTTC. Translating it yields CASSLAGREDYGYTF.

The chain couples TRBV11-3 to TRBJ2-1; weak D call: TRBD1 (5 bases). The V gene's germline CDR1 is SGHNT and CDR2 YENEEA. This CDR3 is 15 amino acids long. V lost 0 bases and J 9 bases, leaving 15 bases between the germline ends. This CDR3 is CASSLDEGAHTEQFF. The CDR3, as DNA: TGTGCCAGCAGCTTAGATGAAGGGGCCCACACTGAGCAGTTCTTC.

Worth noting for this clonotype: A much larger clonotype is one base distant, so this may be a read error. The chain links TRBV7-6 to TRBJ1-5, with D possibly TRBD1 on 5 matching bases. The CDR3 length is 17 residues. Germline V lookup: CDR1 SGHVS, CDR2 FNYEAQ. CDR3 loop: CASSLGGNGGAHEPRHF. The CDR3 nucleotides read TGTGCCAGCAGCTTAGGGGGTAACGGAGGGGCTCATGAGCCCCGGCATTTT.

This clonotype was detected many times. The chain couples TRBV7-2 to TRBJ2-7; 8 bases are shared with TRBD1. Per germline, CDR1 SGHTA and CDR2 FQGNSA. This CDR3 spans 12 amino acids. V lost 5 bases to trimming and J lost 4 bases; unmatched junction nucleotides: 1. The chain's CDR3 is CASSRTGYEQYV. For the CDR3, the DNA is TGTGCCAGCAGCCGGACAGGGTACGAGCAGTACGTC.

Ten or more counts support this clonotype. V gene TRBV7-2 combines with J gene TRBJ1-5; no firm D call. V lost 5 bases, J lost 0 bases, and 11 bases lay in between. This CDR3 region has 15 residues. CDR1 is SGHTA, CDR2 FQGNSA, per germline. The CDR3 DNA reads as TGTGCCAGCAGCCAAGCGACTCATAGCAATCAGCCCCAGCATTTT. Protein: CASSQATHSNQPQHF.

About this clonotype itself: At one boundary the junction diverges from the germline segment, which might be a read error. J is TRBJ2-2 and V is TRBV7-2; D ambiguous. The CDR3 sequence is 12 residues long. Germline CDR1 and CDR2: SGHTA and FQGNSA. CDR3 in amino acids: CANSFGSGELFF. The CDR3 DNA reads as TGTGCCAACAGCTTTGGGTCCGGGGAGCTGTTTTTT.

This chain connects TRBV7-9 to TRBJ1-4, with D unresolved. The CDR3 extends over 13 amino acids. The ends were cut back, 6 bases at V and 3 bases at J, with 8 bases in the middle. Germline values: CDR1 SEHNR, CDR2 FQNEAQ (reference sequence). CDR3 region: CASRDGSNEKLFF. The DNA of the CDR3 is TGTGCCAGCAGGGACGGGTCTAATGAAAAACTGTTTTTT.

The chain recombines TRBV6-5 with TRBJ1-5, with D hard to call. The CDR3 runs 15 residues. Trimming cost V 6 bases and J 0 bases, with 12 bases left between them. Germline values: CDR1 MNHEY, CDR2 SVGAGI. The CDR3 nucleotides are TGTGCCAGCAGGACGGACTTTTATAGCAATCAGCCCCAGCATTTT. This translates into CASRTDFYSNQPQHF.

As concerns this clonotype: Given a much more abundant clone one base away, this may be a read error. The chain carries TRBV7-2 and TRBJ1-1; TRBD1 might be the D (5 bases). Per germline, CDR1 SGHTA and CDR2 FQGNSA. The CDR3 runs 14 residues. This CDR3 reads CASSFAGVNTKAFF. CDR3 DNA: TGTGCCAGCAGCTTCGCGGGGGTGAACACTAAAGCTTTCTTT.

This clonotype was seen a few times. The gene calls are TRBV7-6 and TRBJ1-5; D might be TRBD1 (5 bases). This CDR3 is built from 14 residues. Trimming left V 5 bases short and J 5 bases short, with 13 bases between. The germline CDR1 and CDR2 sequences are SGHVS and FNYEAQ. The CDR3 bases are TGTGCCAGCAGCCAGGGAAGTATCCATCAGCCCCAGCATTTT. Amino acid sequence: CASSQGSIHQPQHF.